This is a list of T cell receptor beta chains from one sample in a study of shared clonotypes between healthy human individuals. Clones were sequenced by immunoSEQ multiplex PCR, and TCRdb holds only the in-frame ones, with some missing. The data show roughly 1,000,000 clones, 70% to 80% seen once. Material: memory CD4+ T cells from PBMCs. Receptors originate from a man aged 18 to 35 in good health. Some clones in this sample may be carry-over from other donors' samples. CDR3s include the opening cysteine and the closing phenylalanine or tryptophan. D genes are given only for firm matches. Not every row has a clone size; where given, it reads once, few, many or a size class.

D	V	size	J	DNA	CDR3
.	TRBV18	.	TRBJ2-5	TGTGCCAGCTCACAGACTGTCCGAGCGGAGACCCAGTACTTC	CASSQTVRAETQYF
.	TRBV25-1	.	TRBJ1-2	TGTGCCAGCAGTCGGCAACTTGGGGACTATGGCTACACCTTC	CASSRQLGDYGYTF
TRBD1	TRBV19	.	TRBJ2-2	TGTGCCAGTAGTTCGGCAGGGGGAACCCGGGAGCTGTTTTTT	CASSSAGGTRELFF
.	TRBV30	.	TRBJ2-5	TGTGCCTGGAGAAGCAGGGGCGAGACCCAGTACTTC	CAWRSRGETQYF
.	TRBV5-1	.	TRBJ2-5	TGCGCCAGCAGGCCGGACCGGGGGCGGATACAAGAGACCCAGTACTTC	CASRPDRGRIQETQYF
.	TRBV5-4	.	TRBJ1-1	TGTGCCAGCAGCAAGGACGGACGCATGAACACTGAAGCTTTCTTT	CASSKDGRMNTEAFF
.	TRBV5-4	few	TRBJ2-5	TGTGCCAGTAAAGGTGGTGGGGGCCGGGAGACCCAGTACTTC	CASKGGGGRETQYF
.	TRBV27	.	TRBJ2-7	TGTGCCAGCAGTGTTACTAGCAAGTCCCCCTACGAGCAGTACTTC	CASSVTSKSPYEQYF
.	TRBV28	.	TRBJ1-2	TGTGCCAGCAGTCCCACAGGAAACGCCGGACAGATCTATGGCTACACCTTC	CASSPTGNAGQIYGYTF
.	TRBV5-1	.	TRBJ1-1	TGCGCCAGCAGCGTTGTATCTATGAACACTGAAGCTTTCTTT	CASSVVSMNTEAFF
TRBD1	TRBV18	.	TRBJ1-4	TGTGCCAGCTCACCTCCGGGACAGGGTGGTGAAAAACTGTTTTTT	CASSPPGQGGEKLFF
TRBD2	TRBV28	.	TRBJ2-4	TGTGCCAGCAGTCCGGCTAGCGGGAGAAAGGCCAAAAACATTCAGTACTTC	CASSPASGRKAKNIQYF
TRBD1	TRBV29-1	.	TRBJ1-1	TGCAGCGCCGGTGGTGGACAGGGCCTTCTTGGCACTGAAGCTTTCTTT	CSAGGGQGLLGTEAFF
TRBD2	TRBV4-1	few	TRBJ2-1	TGCGCCAGCAGCCAAGCGGCGCTAGCGGGACGGAATGAGCAGTTCTTC	CASSQAALAGRNEQFF
TRBD2	TRBV18	many	TRBJ2-1	TGTGCCAGCTCACCCCAAGGACTAGCGGGAGGCAATGAGCAGTTCTTC	CASSPQGLAGGNEQFF
.	TRBV5-1	few	TRBJ1-5	TGCGCCAGCAGCTTCGACTCTGGGAGTGATCAGCCCCAGCATTTT	CASSFDSGSDQPQHF
.	TRBV18	.	TRBJ2-7	TGTGCCAGCTCACCGACCTCTTTCGAGCAGTACTTC	CASSPTSFEQYF
TRBD1	TRBV28	.	TRBJ1-4	TGTGCCAGCAGTCTGACAGGGTCGGGTAATGAAAAACTGTTTTTT	CASSLTGSGNEKLFF
TRBD1	TRBV7-2	.	TRBJ1-1	TGTGCCAGCAGCTTCTTCGCCGGGACAGTGAACACTGAAGCTTTCTTT	CASSFFAGTVNTEAFF
TRBD2	TRBV9	.	TRBJ2-2	TGTGCCAGCAGCAAGAGCGGGAGGGACACCGGGGAGCTGTTTTTT	CASSKSGRDTGELFF
.	TRBV2	.	TRBJ1-5	TGTGCCAGCAGAACGAACAATCAGCCCCAGCATTTT	CASRTNNQPQHF
TRBD2	TRBV5-1	few	TRBJ2-1	TGCGCCAGCAATCTAGCGGAGTCCTACAATGAGCAGTTCTTC	CASNLAESYNEQFF
.	TRBV9	.	TRBJ2-7	TGTGCCAGCAGCCCTCGGACTGGGAGCTACGAGCAGTACTTC	CASSPRTGSYEQYF
TRBD2	TRBV6-1	.	TRBJ2-5	TGTGCCAGCAGCCGGGAGGGCTGGGAGACCCAGTACTTC	CASSREGWETQYF
.	TRBV5-4	.	TRBJ2-5	TGTGCCAGCAGCCGATGGGGGTTGACGGAGGCATTAGAGACCCAGTACTTC	CASSRWGLTEALETQYF
.	TRBV18	.	TRBJ2-2	TGTGCCAGCTCACCAGCCCCGCGCACCGGGGAGCTGTTTTTT	CASSPAPRTGELFF
TRBD2	TRBV18	.	TRBJ2-7	TGTGCCAGCTCACCTTCCATACTAGCGGGAGACCACGAGCAGTACTTC	CASSPSILAGDHEQYF
.	TRBV28	.	TRBJ1-2	TGTGCCAGCAGTTTACCCGGACAGATGAATGGCTACACCTTC	CASSLPGQMNGYTF
.	TRBV7-9	many	TRBJ2-3	TGTGCCAGCAGCTTGTTGTCGGGTGTACACACAGATACGCAGTATTTT	CASSLLSGVHTDTQYF
.	TRBV6-5	.	TRBJ1-4	TGTGCCAGCAGGGAGGGACGGTGGGGAAATGAAAAACTGTTTTTT	CASREGRWGNEKLFF
TRBD2	TRBV4-1	.	TRBJ2-2	TGCGCCAGCAGCCAAGATGGGACTAGGGGCTGGGAGCTGTTTTTT	CASSQDGTRGWELFF
.	TRBV6-1	.	TRBJ1-5	TGTGCCAGCAGTGATTTGTTCTCACCCAGCAATCAGCCCCAGCATTTT	CASSDLFSPSNQPQHF
.	TRBV2	.	TRBJ2-2	TGTGCCAGCAGTGAGCAGGGGGGGACCGGGGAGCTGTTTTTT	CASSEQGGTGELFF
TRBD2	TRBV7-2	.	TRBJ2-7	TGTGCCAGCAGCTTAGCGGTAGCGGGAGACTCCCACGAGCAGTACTTC	CASSLAVAGDSHEQYF
.	TRBV18	.	TRBJ2-2	TGTGCCAGCTCACCTTACATCGGGACTTTTAACACCGGGGAGCTGTTTTTT	CASSPYIGTFNTGELFF
.	TRBV30	.	TRBJ2-7	TGTGCCTGGAGTGTTTACAGGCCCTTCTACTCCTACGAGCAGTACTTC	CAWSVYRPFYSYEQYF
.	TRBV11-2	.	TRBJ2-1	TGTGCCAGCAGCTTAGGCGGTAGCGGTGGCTACAATGAGCAGTTCTTC	CASSLGGSGGYNEQFF
.	TRBV6-6	.	TRBJ1-1	TGTGCCAGCAGTTACCCTGGGCAGGGGAACACTGAAGCTTTCTTT	CASSYPGQGNTEAFF
.	TRBV7-9	once	TRBJ1-3	TGTGCCAGCAGGCGCAGTGGGGACTCTGGAAACACCATATATTTT	CASRRSGDSGNTIYF
TRBD1	TRBV5-4	.	TRBJ2-3	TGTGCCAGCAGCTTCCAACAGGGGGCAGGCACAGATACGCAGTATTTT	CASSFQQGAGTDTQYF
.	TRBV27	once	TRBJ1-2	TGTGCCAGCAGGGGGGGGATTTGGGACATCTATGGCTACACCTTC	CASRGGIWDIYGYTF
TRBD1	TRBV6-1	.	TRBJ1-3	TGTGCCAGCAGCAGACTTTTACAGGGGGGAAACACCATATATTTT	CASSRLLQGGNTIYF